The 30 T cell receptor beta chains in this list originate from one sample, sequenced in a study of T cell repertoires in cytomegalovirus infection. Their antigens remain unidentified. TCRdb used MiXCR to reprocess the reads, holding one entry per CDR3 protein. This table holds around 800,000 distinct CDR3 sequences, over 25% found once. The sample here was cultured CD8+ T cells from PBMCs, taken from culture after CMV antigen stimulation. The source of these receptors is a human donor in good health (CMV status not recorded). Some clones in this sample may be carry-over from other donors' samples.

This clonotype was counted many times. The V gene is TRBV7-6, the J gene TRBJ1-1; possible D gene TRBD1, 5 bases. Trimming cost V 4 bases and J 1 base, with 25 bases left between them. The CDR3 sequence is 19 residues long. The germline V gene encodes CDR1 SGHVS and CDR2 FNYEAQ. CDR3 nucleotides: TGTGCCAGCAGCTCCCCAAGTTCGGTCGGGGCCACTGGGAACACTGAAGCTTTCTTT. Residues: CASSSPSSVGATGNTEAFF.

There are many counts of this clonotype. The gene calls are TRBV5-1 and TRBJ2-7; D is perhaps TRBD1 (5 bases). V gave up 4 bases and J gave up 2 bases, with 13 bases separating them. The CDR3 is 14 amino acids. Germline CDR1 is SGHRS and CDR2 is YFSETQ. The CDR3 region is CASSGQGRPYEQYF. In nucleotides, the CDR3 is TGCGCCAGCAGCGGGCAGGGCAGACCCTACGAGCAGTACTTC.

The chain employs TRBV7-9 and TRBJ1-2; D may be TRBD1 (6 bases). This CDR3 comprises 13 residues. Trimming took off 6 bases at V and 4 bases at J, with 12 bases between the two ends. CDR1 is SEHNR and CDR2 is FQNEAQ in the germline V gene (reference sequence). The CDR3 is CASRHEQGYGYTF. The DNA of the CDR3 is TGTGCCAGCAGACACGAACAGGGCTATGGCTACACCTTC.

This clonotype was recorded at least ten times. This chain uses TRBV7-8 with TRBJ1-4; TRBD1 matches 11 bases. Losses at the gene ends were 3 bases for V and 1 base for J; bases not matched to a gene: 4. The CDR3 totals 17 residues. Germline V CDR1 and CDR2: SGHVS, FQNEAQ. In DNA, the CDR3 is TGTGCCAGCAGCTTTGAGGACAGGGGGCGAACTAATGAAAAACTGTTTTTT. It translates to CASSFEDRGRTNEKLFF.

The rearrangement joins TRBV9 to TRBJ1-2, with TRBD1 identical over 8 bases. The V gene end was trimmed by 4 bases and the J gene end by 2 bases; junction bases not matched to a gene: 19. The CDR3 is made up of 19 amino acids. Germline values: CDR1 SGDLS, CDR2 YYNGEE. In DNA, the CDR3 is TGTGCCAGCAGCCCTCTGCGGGGACAGGCGCTCATCGACAACTATGGCTACACCTTC. It encodes CASSPLRGQALIDNYGYTF.

The table lists this clonotype with a few counts. The junction does not match germline at one end; this may be a read error. This sequence joins TRBV28 and TRBJ1-4; D gene ambiguous. The CDR3 consists of 12 residues. The germline CDR1 and CDR2 sequences are MDHEN and SYDVKM. The chain's CDR3 is CASSFPGDAGSF. Here the CDR3 DNA reads TGTGCCAGCAGTTTCCCAGGAGATGCAGGCTCATTT. The full variable domain, in which reference TRBV28 and TRBJ1-4 provide the parts outside the CDR3, is DVKVTQSSRYLVKRTGEKVFLECVQDMDHENMFWYRQDPGLGLRLIYFSYDVKMKEKGDIPEGYSVSREKKERFSLILESASTNQTSMYLCASSFPGDAGSFGSGTQLSVL.

Comments on this clonotype: It may be a read error: a sequence one base away is much more abundant. The CDR3 does not end in the conserved phenylalanine or tryptophan, so this is likely a read error. The chain has TRBV7-2 and TRBJ1-1, with no clear D. With 3 bases removed from V and 2 bases from J, the gap between germline ends came to 10 bases. CDR3 length equals 14 residues. The germline CDR1 and CDR2 sequences are SGHTA and FQGNSA. The CDR3 loop reads CASSLLQFNTEAFI. CDR3 in DNA: TGTGCCAGCAGCTTGTTGCAGTTTAACACTGAAGCTTTCATT.

V and J are TRBV6-2 or TRBV6-3 and TRBJ2-1, with 11 nucleotides matching TRBD2. With V trimmed by 5 bases and J by 4 bases, 7 bases remained unmatched. CDR1 and CDR2 from the germline V gene are MNHEY and SVGEGT. The CDR3 is 16 amino acids. CDR3 in DNA: TGTGCCAGCAGTGATCCGGGACTAGCGGCTTACAATGAGCAGTTCTTC. As protein: CASSDPGLAAYNEQFF.

This chain uses TRBV27 with TRBJ2-1; D is perhaps TRBD2 (5 bases). The V end was cut by 7 bases, the J end by 1 base, with 11 bases between. The CDR3 contains 14 residues. Germline V gives CDR1 MNHEY, CDR2 SMNVEV (reference sequence). In DNA form, the CDR3 reads TGTGCCAGCAACGACGAGGGTTCCTACAATGAGCAGTTCTTC. Amino acid sequence: CASNDEGSYNEQFF.

The table lists this clonotype with many counts. The chain uses TRBV7-8 and TRBJ1-1, with D unclear. Germline V gives CDR1 SGHVS, CDR2 FQNEAQ. V was trimmed by 5 bases and J by 4 bases, leaving 26 bases between them. The CDR3 spans 18 residues. CDR3 amino acids: CASSPLTNSGYLPTEAFF. The CDR3 DNA is TGTGCCAGCAGCCCCCTTACAAACAGTGGGTATCTGCCCACTGAAGCTTTCTTT.

This clonotype was detected only a few times. The gene calls are TRBV12-3 or TRBV12-4 and TRBJ1-6; D is unresolved. The CDR3 sequence is 14 residues long. The V end lost 2 bases, the J end lost 9 bases, and 11 bases lay between the germline ends. CDR3 nucleotides: TGTGCCAGCAGTTTATATCCAGAGACTTCACCCCTCCACTTT. This encodes CASSLYPETSPLHF.

This chain links TRBV9 with TRBJ1-2; possibly TRBD1 for D (5 bases). From germline, CDR1 is SGDLS and CDR2 YYNGEE. The length of the CDR3 is 16 residues. The V end was cut by 3 bases, the J end by 0 bases, with 15 bases between. CDR3 in amino acids: CASSEGSDEANYGYTF. Here the CDR3 DNA reads TGTGCCAGCAGCGAGGGGAGTGACGAGGCTAACTATGGCTACACCTTC.

The rearrangement links TRBV7-1 to TRBJ2-5; 12 bases align to TRBD1. TRBV7-1 falls under the ORF class, with uncertain function. The CDR3 length is 15 residues. With V trimmed by 5 bases and J by 4 bases, 5 bases remained unmatched. The CDR3 DNA reads TGTGCCAGCAGCGCTGGGACAGGGGGCCGAGAGACCCAGTACTTC. It yields the protein CASSAGTGGRETQYF.

This clonotype was counted a few times. This chain joins TRBV5-8 and TRBJ1-1, with D possibly being TRBD1 (5 bases). The CDR3 runs to 17 residues. The V gene lost 3 bases and the J gene lost 4 bases, with 22 bases spanning the gap. Germline CDR1 SGHTS, CDR2 YDEGEE. The CDR3 DNA is TGTGCCAGCAGCTCTCGTCAGGTGGGAAATAGGGGCACTGAAGCTTTCTTT. This codes for CASSSRQVGNRGTEAFF.

This clonotype was observed a handful of times. The V call is TRBV7-6, the J call TRBJ1-1; maybe TRBD1 (6 bases). From germline, CDR1 is SGHVS and CDR2 FNYEAQ. Trimming left V 5 bases short and J 2 bases short, with 15 bases between. This CDR3 has 15 amino acids. The CDR3 region is CASSPTQGKNTEAFF. CDR3 in DNA: TGTGCCAGCAGCCCAACACAGGGAAAAAACACTGAAGCTTTCTTT.

This clonotype has more than one count but fewer than ten. V and J are TRBV6-1 and TRBJ2-3; D call uncertain. CDR3 length equals 13 residues. The ends were cut back, 8 bases at V and 5 bases at J, with 14 bases in the middle. Germline V gives CDR1 MNHNS, CDR2 SASEGT. CDR3 nucleotide sequence: TGTGCCAGCCAGCACCGAGGTAGAGATACGCAGTATTTT. Translated, it gives CASQHRGRDTQYF.

A few counts support this clonotype. This chain's CDR3 is CASSPGTGGFRDTGELFF. CDR3 sequence (DNA): TGTGCCAGCAGCCCGGGAACAGGGGGATTTAGGGACACCGGGGAGCTGTTTTTT. This chain joins TRBV7-2 and TRBJ2-2; TRBD1 agrees at 8 bases. CDR3 size: 18 residues. V dropped 5 bases and J dropped 3; count of bases not matched to a gene: 14. Germline values: CDR1 SGHTA, CDR2 FQGNSA.

This clonotype was observed a few times. The chain recombines TRBV7-8 with TRBJ1-3; no clear D. The CDR3 consists of 15 residues. Per germline, CDR1 SGHVS and CDR2 FQNEAQ. V lost 4 bases, J lost 4 bases, and 14 bases lay in between. The CDR3 loop reads CASSSDGWRGNTIYF. CDR3 DNA: TGTGCCAGCAGCTCCGACGGATGGCGGGGAAACACCATATATTTT.

The chain carries TRBV18 and TRBJ2-3, with 13 bases that match TRBD2. J was trimmed by 1 base and V by 5 bases; bases with no gene match: 9. Germline values: CDR1 KGHSH, CDR2 LQKENI. The CDR3 runs 18 residues. The CDR3 DNA is TGTGCCAGCTCAGAAGGGACTAGCGGGGCGCTTGGCACAGATACGCAGTATTTT. Its protein is CASSEGTSGALGTDTQYF.

The chain has TRBV2 and TRBJ2-7; D gene uncertain. Germline lookup yields CDR1 SNHLY and CDR2 FYNNEI. The CDR3 sequence is 10 residues long. Written as DNA, the CDR3 is TGTGCCAGCAGTGGCACCTACCACAGCGTC. Its translation is CASSGTYHSV.

In its sample, this clonotype was seen many times. The chain recombines TRBV5-1 with TRBJ2-2; 7 nucleotides align to TRBD2. CDR1 and CDR2 from the germline V gene are SGHRS and YFSETQ. J gave up 1 base and V 4 bases, and 7 bases lay outside the gene matches. This CDR3 has 16 amino acids. CDR3 region: CASSLKIAGNTGELFF. CDR3 coding DNA: TGCGCCAGCAGCCTCAAAATAGCGGGGAACACCGGGGAGCTGTTTTTT.

This clonotype was counted ten times or more. The chain joins TRBV7-6 to TRBJ2-7; TRBD2 agrees at 7 bases. The CDR3 is 15 amino acids. Germline V gene data show CDR1 as SGHVS and CDR2 as FNYEAQ. With V trimmed by 5 bases and J by 3 bases, 10 bases remained unmatched. The CDR3 nucleotides read TGTGCCAGCAGCGCCCGGTGGGGGGGAGGCTACGAGCAGTACTTC. It specifies CASSARWGGGYEQYF.

The V call is TRBV20-1, the J call TRBJ1-2; D is perhaps TRBD1 (6 bases). The CDR3 runs to 16 residues. Deletions cut 6 bases from V and 7 bases from J, with 27 bases between. Germline V gene lookup returns CDR1 DFQATT and CDR2 SNEGSKA (reference sequence). The CDR3 spells CSAEKNYLEGDGGYTF. The CDR3 DNA sequence: TGCAGTGCCGAAAAGAACTACCTGGAGGGGGATGGTGGCTACACCTTC.

V gene TRBV7-3 combines with J gene TRBJ1-2, with TRBD1 matching over 8 bases. This CDR3 region has 13 residues. With 4 bases clipped from V and 11 bases from J, the junction kept 9 bases outside the gene matches. CDR1 and CDR2 from the germline V gene are SGHTA and FQGTGA. CDR3 loop: CASSSFDRGVYTF. CDR3 in DNA: TGTGCCAGCAGCTCCTTCGACAGGGGAGTTTACACCTTC.

This clonotype was counted a few times. The genes are TRBV12-3 or TRBV12-4 and TRBJ1-2; 7 bases map to TRBD1. Unmatched junction bases numbered 8, after V lost 7 bases and J lost 3 bases. The CDR3 covers 14 residues. The CDR3 loop is CASKRGLGDYGYTF. The CDR3 region has the DNA TGTGCCAGCAAAAGGGGGCTAGGAGACTATGGCTACACCTTC.

This chain uses TRBV5-4 with TRBJ2-4; maybe TRBD2 (5 bases). Trimming pared 1 base from V and 7 bases from J, leaving 18 bases between. Germline CDR1 reads SGHNT; CDR2 reads YYREEE (reference sequence). CDR3 length: 16 residues. The CDR3 protein is CASSLSEGLAGNIQYF. As DNA, the CDR3 is TGTGCCAGCAGCTTGAGTGAGGGTCTAGCCGGGAACATTCAGTACTTC.

This clonotype has at least ten counts. V usage is TRBV7-2 and J usage is TRBJ2-7; 10 positions agree with TRBD1. Germline trimming cut 0 bases from V and 5 bases from J; bases unmatched to any gene: 13. The germline gives CDR1 SGHTA, CDR2 FQGNSA. The CDR3 is 18 residues long. This chain's CDR3 is CASSLAAWAGQGWDEQYV. The CDR3 DNA reads TGTGCCAGCAGCTTAGCCGCTTGGGCGGGACAGGGGTGGGACGAGCAGTACGTC.

This clonotype was counted many times. J is TRBJ2-1 and V is TRBV12-3 or TRBV12-4; D possibly uses TRBD1 or TRBD2 (5 bases each). The V end lost 5 bases, the J end lost 3 bases, and 17 bases lay between the germline ends. The CDR3 totals 16 residues. This chain's CDR3 is CASSGDPKGDYNEQFF. The CDR3 nucleotides read TGTGCCAGCAGTGGGGACCCCAAAGGGGACTACAATGAGCAGTTCTTC.

The chain couples TRBV27 to TRBJ2-3, with 10 nucleotides matching TRBD2. V shed 2 bases and J 2 bases; nucleotides not matched to a gene: 4. This CDR3 region has 16 residues. CDR1 MNHEY and CDR2 SMNVEV come from the germline V gene (reference sequence). Here the CDR3 DNA reads TGTGCCAGCAGTTTAAAACTAGCGGGGTTCACAGATACGCAGTATTTT. It encodes CASSLKLAGFTDTQYF.

This chain uses TRBV6-6 with TRBJ2-2; D unclear. V was shortened by 10 bases and J by 3 bases, with 12 bases between the two germline ends. The CDR3 runs to 13 residues. CDR1 and CDR2 (germline): MNHNY, SVGAGI (reference sequence). The CDR3 region has the DNA TGTGCCACCGTAGGCAGCGACACCGGGGAGCTGTTTTTT. It codes for CATVGSDTGELFF.